Listed here are 7 T cell receptor beta chains from one sample, sequenced in a study of T cell responses to AZD1222 COVID-19 vaccine (dated by TCRdb to 2020 to 2022). The time point label for this specimen denotes: baseline before first vaccination. Library generation was performed with the immunoSEQ multiplex PCR assay. TCRdb holds this immuneACCESS table with in-frame rearrangements only. Some clones are missing; in checked studies, unresolved V genes explain under half, and the rest has no known cause. The sample table records approximately 150,000 clones; just under 95% of these occur just once. The ten largest make up 1.7% of the sample. Sequences were derived from peripheral blood, sampled on day 0 of AZD1222 vaccination. The receptors derive from an adult in good health.

J is TRBJ1-2 and V is TRBV6-1, with 8 bases aligning to TRBD1. The germline V gene encodes CDR1 MNHNS and CDR2 SASEGT. The CDR3 covers 13 residues. J was trimmed by 7 bases and V by 3 bases; bases with no gene match: 4. Written as DNA, the CDR3 is TGTGCCAGCAGTGAGACAGGGGCGGGTGGCTACACCTTC. This translates into CASSETGAGGYTF.

The chain couples TRBV4-1 to TRBJ1-3; D gene ambiguous. Germline CDR1 MGHRA, CDR2 YSYEKL. V was pared by 0 bases and J by 2 bases, with 20 bases between. The CDR3 runs 19 residues. CDR3 amino acids: CASSQDYRLATSAGNTIYF. The CDR3 DNA reads as TGCGCCAGCAGCCAAGATTACCGACTCGCAACCTCGGCTGGAAACACCATATATTTT.

This chain links TRBV27 with TRBJ1-1, with a weak D call TRBD1 (6 bases). V was cut by 0 bases and J by 3 bases, with 14 bases left in between. The CDR3 totals 16 residues. Germline V CDR1 and CDR2: MNHEY, SMNVEV (reference sequence). DNA of the CDR3: TGTGCCAGCAGTTTATCGGCAGGGGATGAGGACACTGAAGCTTTCTTT. Translation gives CASSLSAGDEDTEAFF.

About this clone: At the DNA level, this CDR3 is encoded by other sequences in the same sample as well. The chain employs TRBV5-1 and TRBJ1-6; D uncertain. This CDR3 is 13 amino acids long. Trimming removed 0 bases from V and 7 bases from J, with 5 bases in between. Germline loops: CDR1 SGHRS, CDR2 YFSETQ. CDR3 protein: CASSLVGNSPLHF. In DNA form, the CDR3 reads TGCGCCAGCAGCTTGGTTGGGAATTCACCCCTCCACTTT. Filled out from reference TRBV5-1 and TRBJ1-6, the complete variable domain reads KAGVTQTPRYLIKTRGQQVTLSCSPISGHRSVSWYQQTPGQGLQFLFEYFSETQRNKGNFPGRFSGRQFSNSRSEMNVSTLELGDSALYLCASSLVGNSPLHFGNGTRLTVT.

The sample holds a few counts of this clone. The chain combines TRBV9 with TRBJ1-2, with D unclear. The CDR3 spans 15 residues. The germline V gene has CDR1 SGDLS and CDR2 YYNGEE. The ends were cut back, 0 bases at V and 4 bases at J, with 13 bases in the middle. The CDR3 DNA sequence: TGTGCCAGCAGCGTAGACGAGGCCGAGGGCTATGGCTACACCTTC. Its translation: CASSVDEAEGYGYTF.

Only one count was recorded for this clone. The V and J genes are TRBV19 and TRBJ2-2, with TRBD1 matching 8 bases. This CDR3 is built from 15 residues. In germline, CDR1 is LNHDA, CDR2 SQIVND (reference sequence). The V and J ends lost 6 bases and 1 base, in that order; junction bases with no gene match: 4. In nucleotides, the CDR3 is TGTGCCAGTAGGGCCGGGACAGGGAACACCGGGGAGCTGTTTTTT. Protein sequence: CASRAGTGNTGELFF.

The chain links TRBV4-1 to TRBJ1-1; 7 nucleotides agree with TRBD1. The V and J ends lost 4 bases and 6 bases, in that order; junction bases with no gene match: 2. This CDR3 has 12 amino acids. Germline V CDR1 and CDR2: MGHRA, YSYEKL. The CDR3 is CASSRTGAEAFF. As DNA, the CDR3 is TGCGCCAGCAGCCGGACAGGTGCTGAAGCTTTCTTT.